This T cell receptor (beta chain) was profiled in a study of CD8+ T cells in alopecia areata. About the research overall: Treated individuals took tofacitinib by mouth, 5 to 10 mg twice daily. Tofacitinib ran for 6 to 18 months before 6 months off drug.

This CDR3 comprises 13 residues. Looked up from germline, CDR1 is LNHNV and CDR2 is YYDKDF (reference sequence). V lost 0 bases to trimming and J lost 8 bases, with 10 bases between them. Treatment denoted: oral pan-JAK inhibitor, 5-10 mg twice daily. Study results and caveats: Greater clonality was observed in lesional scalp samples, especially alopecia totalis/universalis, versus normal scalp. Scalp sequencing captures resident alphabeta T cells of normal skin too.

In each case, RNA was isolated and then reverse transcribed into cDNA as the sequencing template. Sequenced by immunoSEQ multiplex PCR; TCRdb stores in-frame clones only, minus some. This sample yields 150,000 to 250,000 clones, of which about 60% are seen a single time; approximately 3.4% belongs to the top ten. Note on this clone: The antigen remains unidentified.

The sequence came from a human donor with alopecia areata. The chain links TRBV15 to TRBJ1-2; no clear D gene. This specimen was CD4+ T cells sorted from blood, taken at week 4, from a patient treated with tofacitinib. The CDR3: CATSRDQREGYTF. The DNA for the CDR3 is TGTGCCACCAGCAGAGATCAAAGGGAGGGCTACACCTTC. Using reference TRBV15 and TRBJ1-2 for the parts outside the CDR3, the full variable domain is DAMVIQNPRYQVTQFGKPVTLSCSQTLNHNVMYWYQQKSSQAPKLLFHYYDKDFNNEADTPDNFQSRRPNTSFCFLDIRSPGLGDTAMYLCATSRDQREGYTFGSGTRLTVV.